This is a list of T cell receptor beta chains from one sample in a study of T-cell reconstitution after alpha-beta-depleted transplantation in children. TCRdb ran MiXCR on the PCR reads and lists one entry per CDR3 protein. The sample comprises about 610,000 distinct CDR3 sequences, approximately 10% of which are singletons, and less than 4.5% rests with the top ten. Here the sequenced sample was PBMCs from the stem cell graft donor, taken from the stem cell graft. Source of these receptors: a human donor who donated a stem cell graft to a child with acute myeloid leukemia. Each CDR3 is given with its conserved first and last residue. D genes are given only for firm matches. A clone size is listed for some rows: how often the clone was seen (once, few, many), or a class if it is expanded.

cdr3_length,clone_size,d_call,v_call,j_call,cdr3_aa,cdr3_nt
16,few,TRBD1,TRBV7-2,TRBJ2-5,CASSLGRQGAAETQYF,TGTGCCAGCAGCTTAGGTCGTCAGGGGGCCGCGGAGACCCAGTACTTC
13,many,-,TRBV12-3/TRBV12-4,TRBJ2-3,CASRRARTDTQYF,TGTGCCAGCAGGCGGGCCCGCACAGATACGCAGTATTTT
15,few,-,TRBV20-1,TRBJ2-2,CSARPGRANTGELFF,TGCAGTGCTAGACCAGGGAGAGCGAACACCGGGGAGCTGTTTTTT
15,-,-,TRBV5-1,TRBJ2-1,CASSLGSETYNEQFF,TGCGCCAGCAGCTTGGGTAGCGAGACGTACAATGAGCAGTTCTTC
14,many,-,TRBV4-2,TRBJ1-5,CASSQNGQHQPQHF,TGTGCCAGCAGCCAGAATGGACAGCATCAGCCCCAGCATTTT
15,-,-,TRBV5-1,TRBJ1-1,CASSLGPALNTEAFF,TGCGCCAGCAGCTTGGGTCCAGCCTTGAACACTGAAGCTTTCTTT
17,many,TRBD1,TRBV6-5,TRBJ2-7,CASSYSTVTQGSYEQYF,TGTGCCAGCAGTTACTCAACTGTAACACAGGGGTCCTACGAGCAGTACTTC
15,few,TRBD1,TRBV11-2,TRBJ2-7,CASSRAGTGSNEQYF,TGTGCCAGCAGTCGTGCGGGGACAGGAAGTAACGAGCAGTACTTC
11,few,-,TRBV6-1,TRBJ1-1,CASSEEGEAFF,TGTGCCAGCAGTGAGGAGGGTGAAGCTTTCTTT
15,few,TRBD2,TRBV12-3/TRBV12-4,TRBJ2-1,CASSLGASGMGEQFF,TGTGCCAGCAGTTTAGGGGCTAGCGGGATGGGGGAGCAGTTCTTC
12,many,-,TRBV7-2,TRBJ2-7,CASSSDYYEQYF,TGTGCCAGCAGCTCGGATTACTACGAGCAGTACTTC
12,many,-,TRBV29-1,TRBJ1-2,CSVQGLPYGYTF,TGCAGCGTTCAGGGCCTGCCGTATGGCTACACCTTC
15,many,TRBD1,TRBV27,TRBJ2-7,CASSSSRGFPLDEYF,TGTGCCAGCAGTTCCTCCAGGGGGTTTCCCTTGGATGAGTACTTC
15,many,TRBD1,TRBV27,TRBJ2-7,CASSLTPTGRYEQYF,TGTGCCAGCAGTTTAACCCCGACAGGGCGGTACGAGCAGTACTTC
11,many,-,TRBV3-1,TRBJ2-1,CASSRANEQFF,TGTGCCAGCAGCCGGGCGAATGAGCAGTTCTTC
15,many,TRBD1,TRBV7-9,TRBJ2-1,CASSPEGQGSYEQFF,TGTGCCAGCAGCCCAGAGGGACAGGGCAGCTATGAGCAGTTCTTC
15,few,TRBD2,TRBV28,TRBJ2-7,CASSKAGGGLGEQYF,TGTGCCAGCAGTAAAGCGGGAGGGGGACTGGGAGAGCAGTACTTC
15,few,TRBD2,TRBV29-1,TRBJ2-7,CSVVAGGAPHYEQYF,TGCAGCGTTGTAGCGGGAGGGGCTCCTCACTACGAGCAGTACTTC
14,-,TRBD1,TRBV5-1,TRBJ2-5,CASFEDRGRETQYF,TGCGCCAGCTTCGAAGACAGGGGGCGAGAGACCCAGTACTTC
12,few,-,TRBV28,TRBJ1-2,CASRPPSLGYTF,TGTGCCAGCAGGCCCCCTTCGCTAGGCTACACCTTC
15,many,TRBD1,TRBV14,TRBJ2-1,CASSLGDSTYNEQFF,TGTGCCAGCAGCCTGGGGGACAGCACCTACAATGAGCAGTTCTTC
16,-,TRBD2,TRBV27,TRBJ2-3,CASTLSSGSRTDTQYF,TGTGCCAGCACCTTGTCTAGCGGGAGCCGCACAGATACGCAGTATTTT
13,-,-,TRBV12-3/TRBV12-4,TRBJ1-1,CASSFGGRGEAFF,TGTGCCAGCAGTTTCGGGGGCAGGGGTGAAGCTTTCTTT
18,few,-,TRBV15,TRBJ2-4,CATSRVGRGQLAKNIQYF,TGTGCCACCAGCAGAGTGGGGAGGGGACAACTAGCCAAAAACATTCAGTACTTC
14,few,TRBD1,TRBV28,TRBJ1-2,CASTDQGAGRGYTF,TGTGCCAGCACCGACCAGGGGGCAGGGAGAGGCTACACCTTC
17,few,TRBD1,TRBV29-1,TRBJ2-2,CSVSSSPGQGVIRELFF,TGCAGCGTTTCGAGCTCCCCGGGACAGGGGGTCATCCGGGAGCTGTTTTTT
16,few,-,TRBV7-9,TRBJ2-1,CASSLEGVGVYNEQFF,TGTGCCAGCAGCTTAGAAGGGGTGGGGGTCTACAATGAGCAGTTCTTC
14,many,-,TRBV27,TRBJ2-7,CASSSLYTGNEQYF,TGTGCCAGCAGTTCACTATACACAGGGAACGAGCAGTACTTC
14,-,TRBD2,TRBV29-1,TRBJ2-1,CSVGGASGGNEQFF,TGCAGCGTTGGAGGGGCTAGCGGGGGGAATGAGCAGTTCTTC
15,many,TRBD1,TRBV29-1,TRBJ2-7,CSVEEVGTEDYEQYF,TGCAGCGTTGAAGAGGTCGGGACAGAAGACTACGAGCAGTACTTC
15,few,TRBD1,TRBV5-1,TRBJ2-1,CASSHSGQAYNEQFF,TGCGCCAGCAGCCATTCGGGACAGGCGTACAATGAGCAGTTCTTC
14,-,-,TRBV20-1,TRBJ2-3,CSARGMRSTDTQYF,TGCAGTGCTAGGGGGATGAGAAGCACAGATACGCAGTATTTT
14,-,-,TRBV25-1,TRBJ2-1,CASSPSAPSNEQFF,TGTGCCAGCAGTCCCAGCGCGCCAAGCAATGAGCAGTTCTTC
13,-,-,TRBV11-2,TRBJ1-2,CASSLEGSWGYTF,TGTGCCAGCAGCTTAGAGGGAAGTTGGGGCTACACCTTC
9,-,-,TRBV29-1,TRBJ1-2,CSVDTGTRF,TGCAGCGTTGATACCGGGACCCGCTTC
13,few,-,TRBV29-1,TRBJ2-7,CSVEETFSYEQYF,TGCAGCGTTGAAGAAACCTTCTCCTACGAGCAGTACTTC
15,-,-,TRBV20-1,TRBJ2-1,CSARALRTENNEQFF,TGCAGTGCTAGAGCCCTCCGGACAGAAAACAATGAGCAGTTCTTC
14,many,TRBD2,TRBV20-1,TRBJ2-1,CSAETSGSGDEQFF,TGCAGTGCTGAAACTAGCGGGAGTGGCGATGAGCAGTTCTTC
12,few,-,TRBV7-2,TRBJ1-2,CASSWGEGGYTF,TGTGCCAGCAGCTGGGGGGAAGGCGGCTACACCTTC
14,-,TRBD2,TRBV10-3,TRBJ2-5,CASSGGGGQETQYF,TGTGCCAGCAGTGGCGGGGGAGGCCAAGAGACCCAGTACTTC
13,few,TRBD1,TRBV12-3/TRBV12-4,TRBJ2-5,CASSSGTGGAQYF,TGTGCCAGCAGTTCCGGGACAGGGGGGGCCCAGTACTTC
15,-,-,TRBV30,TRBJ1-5,CAWSGGTYSNQPQHF,TGTGCCTGGAGTGGAGGGACATATAGCAATCAGCCCCAGCATTTT
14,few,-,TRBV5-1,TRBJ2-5,CASSLETLAGTQYF,TGCGCCAGCAGCCTGGAAACTCTTGCGGGGACCCAGTACTTC
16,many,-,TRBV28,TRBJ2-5,CASSLVGRGGQETQYF,TGTGCCAGCAGTTTAGTTGGCAGGGGTGGGCAAGAGACCCAGTACTTC
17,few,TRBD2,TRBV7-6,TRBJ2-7,CASSFFLISGETYEQYF,TGTGCCAGCAGCTTTTTTCTAATTAGCGGGGAGACCTACGAGCAGTACTTC
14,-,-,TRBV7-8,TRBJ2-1,CASSLDGPLDEQFF,TGTGCCAGCAGCTTAGACGGCCCTTTGGATGAGCAGTTCTTC
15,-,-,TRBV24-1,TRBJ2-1,CATSDLQGTNNEQFF,TGTGCCACCAGTGATTTGCAGGGGACTAACAATGAGCAGTTCTTC
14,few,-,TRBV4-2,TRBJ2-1,CASSQESDWMEQFF,TGTGCCAGCAGCCAAGAGAGCGACTGGATGGAGCAGTTCTTC
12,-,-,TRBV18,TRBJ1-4,CASSFTSGELFF,TGTGCCAGCTCCTTCACGTCAGGGGAACTGTTTTTT
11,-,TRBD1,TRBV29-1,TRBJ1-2,CSVSRGSGYTF,TGCAGCGTTTCCAGGGGGAGTGGCTACACCTTC
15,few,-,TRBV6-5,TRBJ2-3,CASSYSGQNTDTQYF,TGTGCCAGCAGTTACTCGGGACAAAACACAGATACGCAGTATTTT
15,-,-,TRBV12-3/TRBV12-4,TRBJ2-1,CASSPLSRADNEQFF,TGTGCCAGCAGTCCCCTTTCCAGGGCGGACAATGAGCAGTTCTTC
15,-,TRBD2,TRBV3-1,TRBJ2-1,CASSPGPRLAVEQFF,TGTGCCAGCAGCCCCGGACCGAGACTAGCCGTGGAGCAGTTCTTC
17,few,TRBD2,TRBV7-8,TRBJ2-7,CASSPWGTGGPHYEQYF,TGTGCCAGCAGCCCCTGGGGGACGGGAGGGCCCCACTACGAGCAGTACTTC